The clone carrying this T cell receptor (gamma chain) is labeled as medium-sized. What it binds is not known. The data stem from a study of gamma delta lymphoproliferative disorders and STAT genes. At the level of the study: Gamma-chain libraries were built from at least 50 ng of genomic DNA with the LymphoTrack Dx TCRG Assay. For the delta chain, EuroClonality-NGS standard procedure was applied.

V was clipped by 2 bases and J by 1 base; unmatched bases: 8. The CDR3 extends over 15 amino acids. The germline V gene has CDR1 EGSTGY and CDR2 YDSYTSSV. The receptor sequences were amplified from genomic DNA of peripheral blood mononuclear cells. Controls were healthy adult blood donors matched for age and sex. TCRdb fed the multiplex PCR reads to CATT. The profile shows approximately 2,600 gamma-chain clones, 10% of them singletons. Study-wide results and caveats: In whole-repertoire clustering, gamma separated patients from controls, unlike delta.

This receptor was obtained from a human donor in good health. The sample comprised blood. The chain recombines TRGV4 with TRGJ1 or TRGJ2. TCRdb offers no J gene call, so here the DNA was matched to germline to obtain one. As DNA, the CDR3 is TGTGCCACCTGGGATGTCGACAACAATTATTATAAGAAACTCTTT. It codes for CATWDVDNNYYKKLF.